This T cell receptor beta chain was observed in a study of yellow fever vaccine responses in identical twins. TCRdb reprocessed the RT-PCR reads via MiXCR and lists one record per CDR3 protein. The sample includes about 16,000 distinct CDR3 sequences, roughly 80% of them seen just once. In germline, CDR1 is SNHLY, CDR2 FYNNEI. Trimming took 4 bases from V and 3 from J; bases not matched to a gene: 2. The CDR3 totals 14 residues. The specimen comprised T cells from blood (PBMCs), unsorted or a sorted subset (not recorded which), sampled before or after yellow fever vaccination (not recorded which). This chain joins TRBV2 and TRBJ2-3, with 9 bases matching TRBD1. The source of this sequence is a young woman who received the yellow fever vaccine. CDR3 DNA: TGTGCCAGCAGTGCACAGGGGGCGACAGATACGCAGTATTTT. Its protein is CASSAQGATDTQYF. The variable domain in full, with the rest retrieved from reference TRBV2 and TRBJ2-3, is EPEVTQTPSHQVTQMGQEVILRCVPISNHLYFYWYRQILGQKVEFLVSFYNNEISEKSEIFDDQFSVERPDGSNFTLKIRSTKLEDSAMYFCASSAQGATDTQYFGPGTRLTVL.